What follows are 25 T cell receptor beta chains derived from one specimen sequenced in a study of shared clonotypes between healthy human individuals. Only in-frame clones appear in the TCRdb table, and some are missing; sequencing was by immunoSEQ multiplex PCR. The sample records some 2.3 million clones, over 90% being singletons. Sequenced: naive CD4+ T cells from PBMCs. Subset noted: CD45RA+ positively selected. Receptors were obtained from a man between 18 and 35 years old in good health. Some clones in this sample may be carry-over from other donors' samples.

V gene TRBV5-1 combines with J gene TRBJ2-7; 9 positions match TRBD2. The V gene end was trimmed by 6 bases and the J gene end by 0 bases; junction bases not matched to a gene: 13. Germline CDR1 and CDR2: SGHRS and YFSETQ. The CDR3 length is 17 residues. The CDR3 DNA reads TGCGCCAGCACCGCCCGGCCTAGCGGGATCTTCTCCTACGAGCAGTACTTC. Protein product: CASTARPSGIFSYEQYF.

This rearrangement joins TRBV7-8 to TRBJ2-5; D is unclear. Trimming cost V 1 base and J 2 bases, with 8 bases left between them. The length of the CDR3 is 14 residues. Germline V CDR1 and CDR2: SGHVS, FQNEAQ. As DNA, the CDR3 is TGTGCCAGCAGCTTAGAAACTGTTCAAGAGACCCAGTACTTC. This codes for CASSLETVQETQYF. The whole variable domain, remainder taken from reference TRBV7-8 and TRBJ2-5, is GAGVSQSPRYKVAKRGQDVALRCDPISGHVSLFWYQQALGQGPEFLTYFQNEAQLDKSGLPSDRFFAERPEGSVSTLKIQRTQQEDSAVYLCASSLETVQETQYFGPGTRLLVL.

CDR3 protein: CATQRGTGFGNQPQHF. The CDR3 DNA reads TGTGCCACCCAGAGAGGGACAGGGTTCGGCAATCAGCCCCAGCATTTT. The chain couples TRBV19 to TRBJ1-5, with TRBD1 matching 9 bases. The CDR3 sequence is 16 residues long. The germline V gene encodes CDR1 LNHDA and CDR2 SQIVND (reference sequence). V shed 10 bases, J shed 2 bases, and the junction held 12 bases outside the gene matches.

This chain links TRBV10-3 with TRBJ2-3; D not certain. The V gene lost 0 bases and the J gene lost 7 bases, with 5 bases spanning the gap. The CDR3 runs 12 residues. The germline V gene has CDR1 ENHRY and CDR2 SYGVKD. This CDR3 reads CAISESYYTQYF. CDR3 DNA sequence: TGTGCCATCAGTGAGTCGTATTATACGCAGTATTTT.

The genes are TRBV5-4 and TRBJ2-2, with a weak D call TRBD2 (5 bases). This CDR3 comprises 16 residues. The germline V gene has CDR1 SGHNT and CDR2 YYREEE (reference sequence). The germline V and J ends were trimmed by 1 base and 0 bases, with 10 bases remaining between them. The DNA of the CDR3 is TGTGCCAGCAGCTTGATGAGCGGCTCGAACACCGGGGAGCTGTTTTTT. It yields the protein CASSLMSGSNTGELFF.

The rearrangement joins TRBV14 to TRBJ1-5; D ambiguous. This CDR3 has 13 residues. Trimming stripped 1 base from V and 5 bases from J, with 6 bases between. In germline, CDR1 is SGHDN, CDR2 FVKESK. CDR3 bases: TGTGCCAGCAGCCAAGGGATGTATCAGCCCCAGCATTTT. It translates to CASSQGMYQPQHF.

V and J are TRBV7-8 and TRBJ2-1; D may be TRBD1 (5 bases). This CDR3 has 12 residues. V lost 5 bases, J lost 13 bases, and 15 bases lay in between. Germline V CDR1 and CDR2: SGHVS, FQNEAQ. In nucleotides, the CDR3 is TGTGCCAGCAGCCCGCGGACACCGGCACAGTTCTTC. Translation gives CASSPRTPAQFF. The full variable domain, with the rest looked up from reference TRBV7-8 and TRBJ2-1, is GAGVSQSPRYKVAKRGQDVALRCDPISGHVSLFWYQQALGQGPEFLTYFQNEAQLDKSGLPSDRFFAERPEGSVSTLKIQRTQQEDSAVYLCASSPRTPAQFFGPGTRLTVL.

The table lists this clone with a count of one. Compared with germline, one end of the junction differs, possibly owing to a read error. The chain links TRBV15 to TRBJ2-7; the D call may be TRBD1 or TRBD2 (5 bases each). Germline CDR1 and CDR2: LNHNV and YYDKDF (reference sequence). The CDR3 runs to 15 residues. CDR3 nucleotide sequence: TGTGCCACCAGCAGAGATTACGGGACCGCCTATGAGCAGTACTTC. This codes for CATSRDYGTAYEQYF.

The chain carries TRBV6-4 and TRBJ2-2; D possibly corresponds to TRBD1 (5 bases). The CDR3 runs 14 residues. The germline V gene encodes CDR1 MRHNA and CDR2 SNTAGT. With 5 bases removed from V and 5 bases from J, the gap between germline ends came to 12 bases. This CDR3 is CASSRQFSTGELFF. CDR3 in DNA: TGTGCCAGCAGTCGACAGTTCTCTACCGGGGAGCTGTTTTTT.

The rearrangement uses TRBV28 and TRBJ2-7, with 8 bases identical to TRBD2. This CDR3 contains 15 residues. In germline, CDR1 is MDHEN, CDR2 SYDVKM. The V and J ends lost 4 bases and 10 bases, in that order; junction bases with no gene match: 15. The CDR3 coding sequence is TGTGCCAGCAGTTCCCCCCTTAACCCCGGACTAGCCCAGTACTTC. Its translation is CASSSPLNPGLAQYF.

This clone was seen only once. The chain recombines TRBV14 with TRBJ2-7; D is perhaps TRBD2 (5 bases). Germline V CDR1 and CDR2: SGHDN, FVKESK. With 3 bases removed from V and 0 bases from J, the gap between germline ends came to 12 bases. The CDR3 totals 15 residues. In nucleotides, the CDR3 is TGTGCCAGCAGCCACCGCGTGGGGAGCTCCTACGAGCAGTACTTC. This encodes CASSHRVGSSYEQYF.

As to this clone: Other DNA sequences within the sample encode an identical CDR3. J is TRBJ2-7 and V is TRBV7-9; no definite D call. The CDR3 loop spans 14 amino acids. The V and J ends lost 1 base and 0 bases respectively, with 7 bases between them. Germline-derived CDR1 and CDR2 are SEHNR and FQNEAQ (reference sequence). The CDR3 nucleotides are TGTGCCAGCAGCTTAGGGACCGCCTCCTACGAGCAGTACTTC. The encoded protein is CASSLGTASYEQYF. The whole variable domain, remainder taken from reference TRBV7-9 and TRBJ2-7, is DTGVSQNPRHKITKRGQNVTFRCDPISEHNRLYWYRQTLGQGPEFLTYFQNEAQLEKSRLLSDRFSAERPKGSFSTLEIQRTEQGDSAMYLCASSLGTASYEQYFGPGTRLTVT.

This clone was found once. The V and J genes are TRBV7-8 and TRBJ2-3; unclear D gene. Trimming took 10 bases from V and 8 from J, leaving 7 bases between them. Germline lookup yields CDR1 SGHVS and CDR2 FQNEAQ. This CDR3 region has 9 residues. The CDR3 region is CATEVTQYF. Written as DNA, the CDR3 is TGTGCCACCGAGGTTACGCAGTATTTT.

The chain joins TRBV5-4 to TRBJ2-3; 9 nucleotides align to TRBD1. The length of the CDR3 is 17 residues. V shed 3 bases, J shed 4 bases, and the junction held 12 bases outside the gene matches. Germline CDR1 SGHNT, CDR2 YYREEE (reference sequence). CDR3 sequence: CASSSHAGTGSADTQYF. CDR3 nucleotides: TGTGCCAGCAGCTCTCACGCCGGGACAGGGAGCGCAGATACGCAGTATTTT.

This chain uses TRBV28 with TRBJ2-3; 8 bases line up with TRBD2. V dropped 3 bases and J dropped 7; count of bases not matched to a gene: 3. Germline V lookup: CDR1 MDHEN, CDR2 SYDVKM. The CDR3 is 13 amino acids. In nucleotides, the CDR3 is TGTGCCAGCAGTTTTACGGGAGGGAATACGCAGTATTTT. Its translation is CASSFTGGNTQYF.

The chain links TRBV6-5 to TRBJ1-3, with D maybe TRBD1 (6 bases). The CDR3 sequence is 13 residues long. V gave up 4 bases and J gave up 3 bases, with 7 bases separating them. From germline, CDR1 is MNHEY and CDR2 SVGAGI. The CDR3 coding sequence is TGTGCCAGCAGTTCAGGGGTTGGAAACACCATATATTTT. Its translation: CASSSGVGNTIYF.

In this sample, this clone turned up a few times. The chain recombines TRBV10-1 with TRBJ1-2; D is ambiguous. Trimming removed 11 bases from V and 4 bases from J, with 14 bases in between. The CDR3 runs 12 residues. The V gene's germline CDR1 is WNHNN and CDR2 SYGVQD (reference sequence). This chain's CDR3 is CARHLRLYGYTF. The DNA for the CDR3 is TGCGCCCGCCACCTAAGGCTCTATGGCTACACCTTC.

The chain joins TRBV9 to TRBJ2-7; 9 bases agree with TRBD1. Germline V gives CDR1 SGDLS, CDR2 YYNGEE. This CDR3 region has 14 residues. Germline trimming cut 1 base from V and 6 bases from J; bases unmatched to any gene: 5. In nucleotides, the CDR3 is TGTGCCAGCAGCGTAATGGGACAGGGTGGCGAGCAGTACTTC. This codes for CASSVMGQGGEQYF.

The J gene is TRBJ1-3, the V gene TRBV15; 9 nucleotides agree with TRBD1. Germline CDR1 LNHNV, CDR2 YYDKDF (reference sequence). The CDR3 sequence is 16 residues long. The J segment lost 4 bases and the V segment lost 0 bases, leaving 4 bases of the junction unmatched. The CDR3: CATSRDLGTGGNTIYF. The CDR3 nucleotides are TGTGCCACCAGCAGAGATTTAGGGACAGGGGGAAACACCATATATTTT.

Concerning this clone: Other DNA sequences in the sample encode the same CDR3. The rearrangement uses TRBV2 and TRBJ2-5, with D unclear. This CDR3 spans 11 amino acids. The germline V and J ends were trimmed by 5 bases and 2 bases, with 3 bases remaining between them. The germline gives CDR1 SNHLY, CDR2 FYNNEI. The CDR3 sequence is CASSRQETQYF. CDR3 nucleotide sequence: TGTGCCAGCAGTAGGCAAGAGACCCAGTACTTC.

The chain is built from TRBV28 and TRBJ2-1; 8 positions match TRBD1. CDR3 length: 15 amino acids. J gave up 9 bases and V 5 bases, and 12 bases lay outside the gene matches. The germline gives CDR1 MDHEN, CDR2 SYDVKM. The CDR3 DNA is TGTGCCAGCAGTGATGGACAGGGTCTTGTTATTGAGCAGTTCTTC. Translating gives CASSDGQGLVIEQFF.

This sequence joins TRBV28 and TRBJ2-5, with D possibly being TRBD1 or TRBD2 (5 bases each). Trimming pared 3 bases from V and 6 bases from J, leaving 20 bases between. CDR1 and CDR2 (germline): MDHEN, SYDVKM. The CDR3 is made up of 16 amino acids. CDR3 coding DNA: TGTGCCAGCAGTTTTCCGGGACCCATCCTGGAGAAGACCCAGTACTTC. It translates to CASSFPGPILEKTQYF. Full variable domain (outside the CDR3, taken from reference TRBV28 and TRBJ2-5): DVKVTQSSRYLVKRTGEKVFLECVQDMDHENMFWYRQDPGLGLRLIYFSYDVKMKEKGDIPEGYSVSREKKERFSLILESASTNQTSMYLCASSFPGPILEKTQYFGPGTRLLVL.

This sequence joins TRBV25-1 and TRBJ2-7, with D possibly TRBD1 on 5 matching bases. This CDR3 region has 13 residues. The germline V and J ends were trimmed by 5 bases and 0 bases, with 8 bases remaining between them. CDR1 is MGHDK and CDR2 is SYGVNS in the germline V gene. This chain's CDR3 is CASSLGASYEQYF. DNA of the CDR3: TGTGCCAGCAGTCTTGGGGCCTCCTACGAGCAGTACTTC.

The chain links TRBV25-1 to TRBJ2-4, with a weak D call TRBD2 (6 bases). The CDR3 contains 13 residues. Germline V gives CDR1 MGHDK, CDR2 SYGVNS. Trimming removed 7 bases at V and 8 bases at J, with 15 bases between. CDR3 nucleotide sequence: TGTGCCAGCATCGGGGGACGAAAGGACATTCAGTACTTC. Protein: CASIGGRKDIQYF.

The chain has TRBV7-9 and TRBJ2-7; D may be TRBD2 (6 bases). Looked up from germline, CDR1 is SEHNR and CDR2 is FQNEAQ (reference sequence). This CDR3 comprises 16 residues. The germline V and J ends were trimmed by 1 base and 3 bases, with 16 bases remaining between them. The CDR3 is CASSLGSGRILYEQYF. As DNA, the CDR3 is TGTGCCAGCAGCTTAGGCTCCGGGAGAATCCTCTACGAGCAGTACTTC.